This T cell receptor beta chain was recorded in a study of patients and donors after allogeneic stem cell transplantation (dated by TCRdb to the early 2020s). Taken from cysteine to phenylalanine, the CDR3 has 18 residues. The only DNA kept is the CDR3, 54 bases in frame from the first base. Trimming takes 2 bases off V and 12 bases off J; junction bases not matched to a gene: 21. CDR1 and CDR2 (ENHRY, SYGVKD) derive from the germline V gene. The method was RT-PCR. The sample was run on a NextSeq 550. TCRdb cleaned the public reads at Q25 with fastp, built clones with MiXCR and kept in-frame beta chains. CDR3 protein duplicates are merged, each entry listing the most common genes and DNA. Present in this sample are some 960,000 distinct CDR3 sequences, more than 15% of which were seen just once. The ten largest make up around 6% of the sample. Comment on this clonotype: It lacks a known antigen. There are no base qualities to consult, and no much larger clone falls within one base.

The sample consisted of blood, either unsorted or a sorted T cell fraction (not recorded which). The rearrangement joined TRBV10-3 to TRBJ2-1; TRBD1 agrees with 8 junctional bases. The clonotype originates from a human donor who was either an allogeneic HSCT recipient or a stem cell or donor lymphocyte infusion donor (not recorded which). It is not recorded whose cells these are; they may come from a transplant donor. The CDR3 protein is CAISEMDRAKIQGFGQFF. The DNA is as follows: TGTGCCATCAGTGAGATGGACAGGGCGAAAATCCAGGGTTTCGGGCAGTTCTTC.